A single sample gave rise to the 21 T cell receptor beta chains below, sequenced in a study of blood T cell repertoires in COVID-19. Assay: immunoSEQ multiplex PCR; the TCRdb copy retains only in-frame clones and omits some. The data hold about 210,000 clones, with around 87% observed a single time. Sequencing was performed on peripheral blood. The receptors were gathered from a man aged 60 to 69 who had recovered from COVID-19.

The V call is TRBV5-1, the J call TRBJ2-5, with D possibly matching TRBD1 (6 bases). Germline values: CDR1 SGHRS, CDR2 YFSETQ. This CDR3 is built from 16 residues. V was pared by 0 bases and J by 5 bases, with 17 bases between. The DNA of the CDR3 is TGCGCCAGCAGCTTGGGTCTATCCGCAGGGGATGAGACCCAGTACTTC. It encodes CASSLGLSAGDETQYF.

CDR3 region: CASSLPGTSGGNEQFF. CDR3 bases: TGCGCCAGCAGCCTTCCCGGGACTAGCGGGGGAAATGAGCAGTTCTTC. This chain links TRBV5-1 with TRBJ2-1, with 14 bases aligning to TRBD2. The J segment lost 7 bases and the V segment lost 4 bases, leaving 7 bases of the junction unmatched. CDR3 length: 16 amino acids. Germline lookup yields CDR1 SGHRS and CDR2 YFSETQ.

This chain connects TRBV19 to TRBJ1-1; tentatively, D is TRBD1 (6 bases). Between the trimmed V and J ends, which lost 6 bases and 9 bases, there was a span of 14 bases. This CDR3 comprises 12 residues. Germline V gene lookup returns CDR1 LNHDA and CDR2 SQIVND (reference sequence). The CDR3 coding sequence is TGTGCCAGTAGACTCGGGACAACCCAAGCTTTCTTT. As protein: CASRLGTTQAFF.

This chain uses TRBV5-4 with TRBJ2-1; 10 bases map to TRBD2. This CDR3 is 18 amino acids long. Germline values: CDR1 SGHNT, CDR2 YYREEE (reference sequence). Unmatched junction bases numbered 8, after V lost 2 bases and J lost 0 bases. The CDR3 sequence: CASSFGTSALSSYNEQFF. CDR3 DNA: TGTGCCAGCAGCTTCGGGACTAGCGCTCTTAGCTCCTACAATGAGCAGTTCTTC.

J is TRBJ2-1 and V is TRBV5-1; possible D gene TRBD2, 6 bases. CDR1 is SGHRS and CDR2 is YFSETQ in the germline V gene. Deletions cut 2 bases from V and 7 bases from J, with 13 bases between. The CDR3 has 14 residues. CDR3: CASSLRLVRNEQFF. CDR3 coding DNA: TGCGCCAGCAGCTTACGACTAGTCAGGAATGAGCAGTTCTTC.

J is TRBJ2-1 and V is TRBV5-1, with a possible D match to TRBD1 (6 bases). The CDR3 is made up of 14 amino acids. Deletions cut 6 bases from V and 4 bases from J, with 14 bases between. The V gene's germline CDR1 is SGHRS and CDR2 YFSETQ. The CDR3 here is CASMRTGQYNEQFF. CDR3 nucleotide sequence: TGCGCCAGCATGCGGACTGGACAGTACAATGAGCAGTTCTTC.

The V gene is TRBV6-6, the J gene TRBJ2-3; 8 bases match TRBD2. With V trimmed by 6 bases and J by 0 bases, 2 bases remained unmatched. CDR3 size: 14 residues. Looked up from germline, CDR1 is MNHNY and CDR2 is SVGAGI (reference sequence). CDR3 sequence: CASSGGASTDTQYF. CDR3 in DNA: TGTGCCAGCAGCGGGGGGGCCAGCACAGATACGCAGTATTTT.

In DNA form, the CDR3 reads TGTGCCAGCGGTAGGGGGCGCGGAAACACCATATATTTT. Translated: CASGRGRGNTIYF. V usage is TRBV27 and J usage is TRBJ1-3, with 7 bases aligning to TRBD1. Germline lookup yields CDR1 MNHEY and CDR2 SMNVEV (reference sequence). The CDR3 is 13 amino acids. V shed 8 bases, J shed 4 bases, and the junction held 5 bases outside the gene matches.

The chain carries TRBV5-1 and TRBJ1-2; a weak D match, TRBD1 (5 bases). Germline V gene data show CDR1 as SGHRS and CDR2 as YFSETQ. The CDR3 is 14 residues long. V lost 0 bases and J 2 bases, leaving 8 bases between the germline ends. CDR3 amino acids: CASSLGQGNYGYTF. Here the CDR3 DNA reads TGCGCCAGCAGCTTGGGGCAGGGAAACTATGGCTACACCTTC.

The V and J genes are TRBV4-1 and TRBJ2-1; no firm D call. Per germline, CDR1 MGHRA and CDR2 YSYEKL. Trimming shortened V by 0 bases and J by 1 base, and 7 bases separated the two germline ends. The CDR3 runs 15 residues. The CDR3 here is CASSQDPVSYNEQFF. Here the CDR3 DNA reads TGCGCCAGCAGCCAAGATCCAGTTTCCTACAATGAGCAGTTCTTC.

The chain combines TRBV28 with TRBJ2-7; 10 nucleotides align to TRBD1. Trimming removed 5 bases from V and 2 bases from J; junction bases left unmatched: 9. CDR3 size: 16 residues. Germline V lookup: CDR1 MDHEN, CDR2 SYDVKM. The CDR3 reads CASSGPRDRGTYEQYF. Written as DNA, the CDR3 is TGTGCCAGCAGTGGGCCCCGGGACAGGGGTACCTACGAGCAGTACTTC. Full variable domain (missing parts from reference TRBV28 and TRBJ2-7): DVKVTQSSRYLVKRTGEKVFLECVQDMDHENMFWYRQDPGLGLRLIYFSYDVKMKEKGDIPEGYSVSREKKERFSLILESASTNQTSMYLCASSGPRDRGTYEQYFGPGTRLTVT.

The CDR3 DNA reads as TGTGCCAGCAGCTTAGTAGGTAGCGTGGTGGTTAGGAATGAGCAGTTCTTC. Protein product: CASSLVGSVVVRNEQFF. The chain carries TRBV7-6 and TRBJ2-1; TRBD2 might be the D (5 bases). The CDR3 loop spans 17 amino acids. V lost 1 base and J lost 7, with 20 bases in between. Per the germline V gene, CDR1 is SGHVS and CDR2 is FNYEAQ. Using reference TRBV7-6 and TRBJ2-1 for the parts outside the CDR3, the full variable domain is GAGVSQSPRYKVTKRGQDVALRCDPISGHVSLYWYRQALGQGPEFLTYFNYEAQQDKSGLPNDRFSAERPEGSISTLTIQRTEQRDSAMYRCASSLVGSVVVRNEQFFGPGTRLTVL.

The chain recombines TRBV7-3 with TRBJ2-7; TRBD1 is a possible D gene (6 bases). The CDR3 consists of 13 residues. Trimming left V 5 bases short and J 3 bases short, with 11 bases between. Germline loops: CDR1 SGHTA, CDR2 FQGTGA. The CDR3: CASSATGGYEQYF. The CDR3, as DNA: TGTGCCAGCAGCGCGACAGGAGGCTACGAGCAGTACTTC. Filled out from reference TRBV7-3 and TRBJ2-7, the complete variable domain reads GAGVSQTPSNKVTEKGKYVELRCDPISGHTALYWYRQSLGQGPEFLIYFQGTGAADDSGLPNDRFFAVRPEGSVSTLKIQRTERGDSAVYLCASSATGGYEQYFGPGTRLTVT.

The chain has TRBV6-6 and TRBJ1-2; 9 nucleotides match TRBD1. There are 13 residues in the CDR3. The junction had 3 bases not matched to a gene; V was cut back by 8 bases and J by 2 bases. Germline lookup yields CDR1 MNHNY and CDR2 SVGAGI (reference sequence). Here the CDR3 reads CASGTGQNYGYTF. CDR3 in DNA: TGTGCCAGCGGGACAGGGCAGAACTATGGCTACACCTTC.

In DNA, the CDR3 is TGTGCCTGGAAACGGGACTCTCGACCCATGAACACTGAAGCTTTCTTT. This sequence encodes CAWKRDSRPMNTEAFF. The chain employs TRBV30 and TRBJ1-1; D might be TRBD1 (5 bases). CDR1 and CDR2 (germline): GTSNPN, SVGIG (reference sequence). Between the trimmed V and J ends, which lost 4 bases and 0 bases, there was a span of 18 bases. This CDR3 has 16 amino acids.

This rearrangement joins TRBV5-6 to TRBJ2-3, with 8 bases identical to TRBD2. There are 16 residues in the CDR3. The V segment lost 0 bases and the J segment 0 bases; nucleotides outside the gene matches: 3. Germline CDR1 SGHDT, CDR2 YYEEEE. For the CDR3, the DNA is TGTGCCAGCAGCTTGGGGAGCGGGGGCAGCACAGATACGCAGTATTTT. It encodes CASSLGSGGSTDTQYF. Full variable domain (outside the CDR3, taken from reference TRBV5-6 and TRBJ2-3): DAGVTQSPTHLIKTRGQQVTLRCSPKSGHDTVSWYQQALGQGPQFIFQYYEEEERQRGNFPDRFSGHQFPNYSSELNVNALLLGDSALYLCASSLGSGGSTDTQYFGPGTRLTVL.

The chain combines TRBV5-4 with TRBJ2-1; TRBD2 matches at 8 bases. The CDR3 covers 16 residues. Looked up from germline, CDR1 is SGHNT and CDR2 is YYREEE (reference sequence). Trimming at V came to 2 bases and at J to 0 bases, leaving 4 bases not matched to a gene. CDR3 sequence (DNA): TGTGCCAGCAGCTTTAGACTAGCGACCTCCTACAATGAGCAGTTCTTC. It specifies CASSFRLATSYNEQFF.

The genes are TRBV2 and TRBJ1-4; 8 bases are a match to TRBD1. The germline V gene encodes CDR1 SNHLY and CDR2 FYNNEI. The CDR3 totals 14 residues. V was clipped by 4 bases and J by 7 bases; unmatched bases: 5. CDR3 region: CASSGSGQGEKLFF. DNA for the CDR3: TGTGCCAGCAGTGGGTCAGGACAGGGTGAAAAACTGTTTTTT.

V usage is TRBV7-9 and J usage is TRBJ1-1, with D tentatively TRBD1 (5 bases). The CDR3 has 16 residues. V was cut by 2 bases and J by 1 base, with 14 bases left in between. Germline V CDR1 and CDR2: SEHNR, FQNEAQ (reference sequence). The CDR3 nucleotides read TGTGCCAGCAGCTTAAGGGTGACAGAGACGAACACTGAAGCTTTCTTT. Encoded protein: CASSLRVTETNTEAFF.

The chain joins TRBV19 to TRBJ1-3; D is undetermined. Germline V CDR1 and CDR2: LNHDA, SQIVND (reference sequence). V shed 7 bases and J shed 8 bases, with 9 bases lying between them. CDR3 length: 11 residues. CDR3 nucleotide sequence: TGTGCCAGTAACTACGTCGACACCATATATTTT. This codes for CASNYVDTIYF.

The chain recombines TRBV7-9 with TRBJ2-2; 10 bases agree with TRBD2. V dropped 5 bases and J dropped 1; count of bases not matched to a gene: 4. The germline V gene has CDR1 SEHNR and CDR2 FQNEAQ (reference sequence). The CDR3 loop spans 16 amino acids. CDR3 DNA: TGTGCCAGCAGCGGTCTAGCGGGGGAGAACACCGGGGAGCTGTTTTTT. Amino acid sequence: CASSGLAGENTGELFF.